Shown below are 3 T cell receptor beta chains from a single sample sequenced in a study of PD-1 blockade in classical Hodgkin lymphoma. The repertoire was sequenced with immunoSEQ multiplex PCR; TCRdb's copy has only in-frame clones and lacks some. The profile shows nearly 25,000 clones, about 83% of them singletons. Every one of the patients relapsed after autologous stem cell transplantation (brentuximab vedotin exposure was variable). Magnetic negative selection served to purify CD4+ T cells out of PBMCs that had been thawed. The sequencing used CD4+ T cells from blood, collected at baseline. The receptors originated from a human donor with classical Hodgkin lymphoma.

The chain is built from TRBV28 and TRBJ1-2; tentative D call: TRBD1 (5 bases). The CDR3 has 13 amino acids. Per the germline V gene, CDR1 is MDHEN and CDR2 is SYDVKM. Trimming cost V 3 bases and J 7 bases, with 12 bases left between them. The CDR3 here is CASSFNGGGGYTF. The CDR3 nucleotides are TGTGCCAGCAGTTTCAACGGGGGGGGTGGCTACACCTTC.

The rearrangement joins TRBV7-2 to TRBJ2-7; 13 bases fit TRBD2. This CDR3 has 16 amino acids. Germline assignment: CDR1 SGHTA and CDR2 FQGNSA. Trimming removed 5 bases from V and 1 base from J; junction bases left unmatched: 5. CDR3 sequence reads: CASSLGTSGVSYEQYF. CDR3 coding DNA: TGTGCCAGCAGCCTAGGGACTAGCGGGGTTTCCTACGAGCAGTACTTC.

The chain carries TRBV5-5 and TRBJ1-1; the D gene is possibly TRBD1 (6 bases). Per the germline V gene, CDR1 is SGHKS and CDR2 is YYEKEE (reference sequence). Trimming pared 3 bases from V and 2 bases from J, leaving 20 bases between. This CDR3 comprises 17 residues. This chain's CDR3 is CASSSLWTASPNTEAFF. The CDR3 DNA sequence: TGTGCCAGCAGCTCTCTATGGACAGCTTCCCCTAACACTGAAGCTTTCTTT.